What follows are 19 T cell receptor beta chains derived from one specimen sequenced in a study of blood T cell repertoires in COVID-19. Profiled with immunoSEQ multiplex PCR; TCRdb holds only in-frame clones, not every one. Here the sample spans approximately 340,000 clones, around 83% being singletons. The sample was peripheral blood. The origin of the receptors is a man aged 25-45 years with active or convalescent COVID-19.

The chain joins TRBV18 to TRBJ2-4; 9 positions match TRBD1. CDR1 is KGHSH and CDR2 is LQKENI in the germline V gene. The CDR3 is made up of 15 amino acids. The V segment lost 2 bases and the J segment 8 bases; nucleotides outside the gene matches: 7. The CDR3: CASSPRDRAKDIQYF. Here the CDR3 DNA reads TGTGCCAGCTCACCAAGGGACAGGGCGAAAGACATTCAGTACTTC.

The rearrangement joins TRBV5-8 to TRBJ2-2; 8 bases map to TRBD1. The V gene's germline CDR1 is SGHTS and CDR2 YDEGEE. Trimming at V came to 0 bases and at J to 5 bases, leaving 6 bases not matched to a gene. The CDR3 has 16 residues. Here the CDR3 DNA reads TGTGCCAGCAGCTTGGGACAGGGGTGGAAAACCGGGGAGCTGTTTTTT. Translation: CASSLGQGWKTGELFF.

This chain connects TRBV30 to TRBJ1-2, with 9 bases matching TRBD1. V lost 1 base to trimming and J lost 8 bases; unmatched junction nucleotides: 5. This CDR3 spans 13 amino acids. Germline V gives CDR1 GTSNPN, CDR2 SVGIG (reference sequence). CDR3 nucleotide sequence: TGTGCCTGGAGTGCCACCGGGACAGGGGGCTACACCTTC. Protein sequence: CAWSATGTGGYTF.

The chain uses TRBV11-3 and TRBJ1-1; D is possibly TRBD1 (5 bases). Looked up from germline, CDR1 is SGHNT and CDR2 is YENEEA. The length of the CDR3 is 15 residues. V lost 8 bases and J lost 0, with 16 bases in between. CDR3 residues: CASSLRAGLNTEAFF. Here the CDR3 DNA reads TGTGCCAGCTCACTCAGGGCAGGTTTGAACACTGAAGCTTTCTTT.

The V gene is TRBV11-3, the J gene TRBJ2-1; the match to TRBD2 covers 10 bases. This CDR3 has 14 residues. V was pared by 3 bases and J by 13 bases, with 9 bases of the junction left unmatched. The germline V gene encodes CDR1 SGHNT and CDR2 YENEEA. The CDR3 loop reads CASSLARLAGIQFF. Here the CDR3 DNA reads TGTGCCAGCAGCTTGGCCCGACTAGCGGGCATACAGTTCTTC.

This sequence joins TRBV7-9 and TRBJ1-2; D gene uncertain. From germline, CDR1 is SEHNR and CDR2 FQNEAQ (reference sequence). V lost 1 base and J 4 bases, leaving 7 bases between the germline ends. This CDR3 is 13 amino acids long. The CDR3 region is CASSLVGGYGYTF. The CDR3 nucleotides are TGTGCCAGCAGCTTAGTTGGAGGCTATGGCTACACCTTC.

The rearrangement uses TRBV5-1 and TRBJ1-2; TRBD1 might be the D (5 bases). With 4 bases removed from V and 2 bases from J, the gap between germline ends came to 9 bases. Germline V gene data show CDR1 as SGHRS and CDR2 as YFSETQ. This CDR3 has 13 residues. CDR3 sequence reads: CASSQGRNYGYTF. DNA of the CDR3: TGCGCCAGCAGCCAGGGCCGGAACTATGGCTACACCTTC. Variable domain in full (rest from reference TRBV5-1 and TRBJ1-2): KAGVTQTPRYLIKTRGQQVTLSCSPISGHRSVSWYQQTPGQGLQFLFEYFSETQRNKGNFPGRFSGRQFSNSRSEMNVSTLELGDSALYLCASSQGRNYGYTFGSGTRLTVV.

The chain combines TRBV29-1 with TRBJ2-1; TRBD2 aligns across 9 bases. From germline, CDR1 is SQVTM and CDR2 ANQGSEA. This CDR3 contains 18 residues. V was pared by 5 bases and J by 0 bases, with 14 bases of the junction left unmatched. The CDR3 sequence is CSVPETSGFGFSYNEQFF. For the CDR3, the DNA is TGCAGCGTTCCAGAGACTAGCGGCTTCGGATTCTCCTACAATGAGCAGTTCTTC.

The chain links TRBV10-3 to TRBJ1-3; no definite D call. Trimming pared 5 bases from V and 1 base from J, leaving 15 bases between. CDR3 length: 16 residues. The germline gives CDR1 ENHRY, CDR2 SYGVKD. CDR3 in amino acids: CAISREGLKSGNTIYF. CDR3 bases: TGTGCCATCAGTCGTGAGGGTCTGAAATCTGGAAACACCATATATTTT.

V is TRBV4-3 and J is TRBJ2-2; 7 nucleotides line up with TRBD2. The CDR3 is 17 amino acids. The V gene end was trimmed by 0 bases and the J gene end by 0 bases; junction bases not matched to a gene: 4. CDR1 LGHNA and CDR2 YSLEER come from the germline V gene. CDR3 amino acids: CASSQDSGYANTGELFF. The CDR3 coding sequence is TGCGCCAGCAGCCAAGATAGCGGGTACGCGAACACCGGGGAGCTGTTTTTT.

The V and J genes are TRBV7-2 and TRBJ2-5; 9 nucleotides match TRBD2. This CDR3 is built from 15 residues. The V segment lost 2 bases and the J segment 2 bases; nucleotides outside the gene matches: 3. Germline-derived CDR1 and CDR2 are SGHTA and FQGNSA. The DNA of the CDR3 is TGTGCCAGCAGCTTATATAGCGGGGGACAAGAGACCCAGTACTTC. Encoded protein: CASSLYSGGQETQYF.

This chain links TRBV9 with TRBJ1-4; no clear D gene. V lost 0 bases and J 7 bases, leaving 10 bases between the germline ends. CDR1 is SGDLS, CDR2 YYNGEE, per germline. The CDR3 has 14 amino acids. The CDR3 DNA is TGTGCCAGCAGCGTAGGGGGAGGGAGTGAAAAACTGTTTTTT. Its protein is CASSVGGGSEKLFF. Variable domain in full (rest from reference TRBV9 and TRBJ1-4): DSGVTQTPKHLITATGQRVTLRCSPRSGDLSVYWYQQSLDQGLQFLIQYYNGEERAKGNILERFSAQQFPDLHSELNLSSLELGDSALYFCASSVGGGSEKLFFGSGTQLSVL.

The chain combines TRBV9 with TRBJ1-1, with TRBD1 identical over 8 bases. The CDR3 loop spans 16 amino acids. Losses at the gene ends were 3 bases for V and 5 bases for J; bases not matched to a gene: 12. The germline V gene encodes CDR1 SGDLS and CDR2 YYNGEE. The CDR3 reads CASSDTSGGGWTEAFF. CDR3 sequence (DNA): TGTGCCAGCAGCGACACATCAGGGGGCGGGTGGACTGAAGCTTTCTTT.

This clone appeared a few times. CDR3: CASRVQGALAVRGGYTF. CDR3 DNA: TGTGCCAGCAGGGTGCAGGGGGCGCTTGCTGTGAGGGGCGGCTACACCTTC. V and J are TRBV28 and TRBJ1-2, with 8 bases matching TRBD1. The CDR3 is 17 amino acids. J was trimmed by 8 bases and V by 6 bases; bases with no gene match: 20. The germline V gene encodes CDR1 MDHEN and CDR2 SYDVKM.

This clone appeared a single time. The chain employs TRBV24-1 and TRBJ2-7; the D gene is possibly TRBD1 (8 bases). The germline gives CDR1 KGHDR, CDR2 SFDVKD. This CDR3 has 13 amino acids. V dropped 9 bases and J dropped 7 bases, with 18 bases sitting between them. The CDR3 DNA reads TGTGCCACCTCAGGACAGGGAGGGTGGGAGCAGTACTTC. Its protein product is CATSGQGGWEQYF.

This clone was detected only a few times. V gene TRBV19 combines with J gene TRBJ1-3; D is unresolved. CDR1 and CDR2 from the germline V gene are LNHDA and SQIVND (reference sequence). Trimming took 3 bases from V and 8 from J, leaving 5 bases between them. The CDR3 length is 11 residues. The CDR3 region is CASSMADTIYF. CDR3 bases: TGTGCCAGTAGTATGGCAGACACCATATATTTT.

The chain employs TRBV7-2 and TRBJ2-3, with D uncertain. This CDR3 is built from 14 residues. From germline, CDR1 is SGHTA and CDR2 FQGNSA. The germline V and J ends were trimmed by 1 base and 4 bases, with 9 bases remaining between them. The CDR3 loop reads CASSLGFGPDTQYF. The CDR3 bases are TGTGCCAGCAGCTTAGGGTTTGGGCCAGATACGCAGTATTTT.

The DNA for the CDR3 is TGTGCCAGCCTGGAGGGAGGCTACAATGAGCAGTTCTTC. Amino acids: CASLEGGYNEQFF. This chain uses TRBV12-3 or TRBV12-4 with TRBJ2-1, with a possible D match to TRBD2 (6 bases). Trimming pared 8 bases from V and 3 bases from J, leaving 11 bases between. The CDR3 is 13 amino acids.

V and J are TRBV2 and TRBJ2-5, with 16 bases matching TRBD2. The junction had 9 bases not matched to a gene; V was cut back by 7 bases and J by 1 base. The germline CDR1 and CDR2 sequences are SNHLY and FYNNEI. CDR3 size: 18 residues. CDR3 bases: TGTGCCAGCACCCAGGGACTAGCGGGGGGGTCGCGCCAAGAGACCCAGTACTTC. Protein sequence: CASTQGLAGGSRQETQYF.